Each of the 30 T cell receptor beta chains below was sequenced from the same sample in a study of T cell clonality in common variable immunodeficiency. Sequencing used immunoSEQ multiplex PCR; TCRdb keeps in-frame clones, though not all of them. There are fewer than 75,000 clones in the sample, none observed a single time. Sequenced sample: peripheral blood mononuclear cells. These receptor sequences come from a person aged 18 to 70 in good health.

This clone has a count of ten or more. The DNA ends 3 residues before the CDR3 does, and the rest of the CDR3 is filled in from the germline J gene. This rearrangement joins TRBV15 to TRBJ2-3; 7 bases line up with TRBD1. With V trimmed by 4 bases and J by 6 bases, 7 bases remained unmatched. CDR1 and CDR2 (germline): LNHNV, YYDKDF (reference sequence). The CDR3 runs 14 residues. CDR3 bases read: TGTGCCACCAGCACACAGACAGGGTCGGATACG. It is translated as CATSTQTGSDT. The entire CDR3 protein is CATSTQTGSDTQYF.

This clone was detected many times. Read coverage stops 3 residues before the CDR3 terminus; the germline J gene supplies the remainder. The chain combines TRBV28 with TRBJ1-5; D not certain. This CDR3 region has 14 residues. CDR1 MDHEN and CDR2 SYDVKM come from the germline V gene. Trimming stripped 7 bases from V and 4 bases from J, with 14 bases between. Incomplete CDR3 DNA: TGTGCCAGCACGAGCCCTATTTTTAATCAGCCC. It yields the protein CASTSPIFNQP. The full CDR3 protein reads CASTSPIFNQPQHF.

In its sample, this clone was seen many times. CDR3 region: CASTISGVKRDTQYF. The CDR3 bases that were read are TGTGCCAGTACTATTAGCGGGGTGAAAAGAGATACG. V and J are TRBV19 and TRBJ2-3; 8 bases are a match to TRBD2. The DNA ends 3 residues before the CDR3 does, and the rest of the CDR3 is filled in from the germline J gene. The length of the CDR3 is 15 residues. Germline V gene sequence: CDR1 LNHDA, CDR2 SQIVND (reference sequence). V trimming: 7 bases; J trimming: 5 bases; junction bases outside the gene matches: 11.

There are many counts of this clone. The read ends 3 residues before the CDR3 terminus; that terminus is restored from the germline J gene. V gene TRBV11-2 combines with J gene TRBJ1-1; D unclear. The ends were cut back, 0 bases at V and 7 bases at J, with 9 bases in the middle. The CDR3 is made up of 13 amino acids. The germline V gene has CDR1 SGHAT and CDR2 FQNNGV. Here the CDR3 reads CASSLDRSGEAFF. The part of the CDR3 DNA that was read is TGTGCCAGCAGCTTAGATCGGTCGGGTGAA.

This clone was observed at least ten times. The CDR3 end falls 3 residues outside the read, so it is completed with the germline J gene. The chain is built from TRBV20-1 and TRBJ2-7; D may be TRBD1 (6 bases). Germline CDR1 reads DFQATT; CDR2 reads SNEGSKA (reference sequence). This CDR3 contains 13 residues. V lost 1 base and J lost 3, with 10 bases in between. The covered CDR3 bases are TGCAGTGCTAGAGGCAACAGGGACTACGAG. Its translation: CSARGNRDYE. The full CDR3 sequence reads CSARGNRDYEQYF.

This clone has at least ten counts. The CDR3 end lies 3 residues beyond the end of the read and is filled in from the germline J gene. The chain links TRBV28 to TRBJ1-2; possibly TRBD1 for D (5 bases). Germline lookup yields CDR1 MDHEN and CDR2 SYDVKM. This CDR3 is built from 14 residues. Trimming took off 4 bases at V and 4 bases at J, with 13 bases between the two ends. The CDR3 sequence: CASSSWGLPYGYTF. CDR3 DNA (partial): TGTGCCAGCAGTTCGTGGGGCCTCCCCTATGGC.

With respect to this clone: From the germline J gene comes the end of the CDR3, since the read stops 3 residues before it. Other nucleotide sequences from this sample produce the same CDR3. The chain employs TRBV20-1 and TRBJ1-6; no clear D gene. The CDR3 spans 17 residues. In germline, CDR1 is DFQATT, CDR2 SNEGSKA (reference sequence). With 0 bases removed from V and 0 bases from J, the gap between germline ends came to 12 bases. CDR3 region: CSARERQVPSYNSPLHF. The CDR3 bases that were read are TGCAGTGCTAGAGAGAGGCAGGTCCCCTCCTATAATTCACCC.

Many counts were recorded for this clone. The read ends 3 residues before the CDR3 terminus; that terminus is restored from the germline J gene. The rearrangement joins TRBV20-1 to TRBJ2-1; the match to TRBD2 covers 11 bases. Trimming cost V 5 bases and J 1 base; bases outside gene matches: 4. Germline values: CDR1 DFQATT, CDR2 SNEGSKA (reference sequence). The CDR3 has 15 residues. Partial CDR3 DNA: TGCAGTGCTCTAGCGGGAGGCAAGTCCTACAATGAG. Protein product: CSALAGGKSYNE. The full CDR3 protein reads CSALAGGKSYNEQFF.

This clone was seen at least ten times. The CDR3 end lies 3 residues beyond the end of the read and is filled in from the germline J gene. The rearrangement links TRBV20-1 to TRBJ1-5; TRBD1 agrees at 8 bases. The J segment lost 0 bases and the V segment lost 4 bases, leaving 14 bases of the junction unmatched. CDR1 is DFQATT, CDR2 SNEGSKA, per germline (reference sequence). The CDR3 extends over 18 amino acids. This chain's CDR3 is CSAMLDRDLKDSNQPQHF. The sequenced CDR3 bases are TGCAGTGCTATGTTGGACAGGGATTTAAAGGATAGCAATCAGCCC.

Only a few counts were recorded for this clone. The read ends 3 residues shy of where the CDR3 ends; the end is completed using the germline J gene. This rearrangement joins TRBV7-9 to TRBJ2-7; D is unclear. V was shortened by 2 bases and J by 3 bases, with 8 bases between the two germline ends. The germline V gene has CDR1 SEHNR and CDR2 FQNEAQ (reference sequence). CDR3 length: 13 amino acids. This CDR3 is CASSLSRNYEQYF. The part of the CDR3 DNA that was read is TGTGCCAGCAGCTTATCGCGGAACTACGAG.

This clone was found many times. The chain's CDR3 is CASSGEDNYGYTF. The sequenced CDR3 bases are TGTGCCAGTAGCGGGGAAGATAACTATGGC. The genes are TRBV19 and TRBJ1-2; D is unresolved. With the read ending 3 residues before the CDR3 end, the germline J gene is used to fill in that end. The CDR3 is 13 amino acids. The germline V gene encodes CDR1 LNHDA and CDR2 SQIVND (reference sequence). V was pared by 6 bases and J by 1 base, with 9 bases between.

In this sample, this clone turned up many times. The read stops 3 residues short of the end of the CDR3; the missing end is completed from the germline J gene. V is TRBV7-2 and J is TRBJ2-1; D remains ambiguous. Trimming shortened V by 4 bases and J by 9 bases, and 10 bases separated the two germline ends. From germline, CDR1 is SGHTA and CDR2 FQGNSA. The CDR3 totals 12 residues. The part of the CDR3 DNA that was read is TGTGCCAGCAGCTCCCCCCTTTTTGAG. It encodes CASSSPLFE. The entire CDR3 protein reads CASSSPLFEQFF.

This clone was counted at least ten times. The CDR3 bases that were read are TGTGCCAGTATCATGGGCGGGGGGGGCACCGGGGAG. Translated, it gives CASIMGGGGTGE. The CDR3 in its entirety is CASIMGGGGTGELFF. The J gene is TRBJ2-2, the V gene TRBV19, with 9 bases that match TRBD2. The CDR3 end falls 3 residues outside the read, so it is completed with the germline J gene. Losses at the gene ends were 7 bases for V and 4 bases for J; bases not matched to a gene: 7. CDR3 length equals 15 residues. Germline V gives CDR1 LNHDA, CDR2 SQIVND (reference sequence).

This clone came up many times. The read ends 3 residues shy of where the CDR3 ends; the end is completed using the germline J gene. The chain couples TRBV9 to TRBJ2-1, with D perhaps TRBD2 (5 bases). Trimming took off 3 bases at V and 0 bases at J, with 16 bases between the two ends. Germline values: CDR1 SGDLS, CDR2 YYNGEE. CDR3 length equals 17 residues. The part of the CDR3 DNA that was read is TGTGCCAGCAGCGGAGCGGATGAAACAAGCTCCTACAATGAG. Translated, it gives CASSGADETSSYNE. The entire CDR3 reads CASSGADETSSYNEQFF.

This clone was seen repeatedly, ten times or more. The CDR3 is cut off 3 residues early in the read; its end comes from the germline J gene. The V call is TRBV4-1, the J call TRBJ1-4; D might be TRBD1 (6 bases). Germline V gene data show CDR1 as MGHRA and CDR2 as YSYEKL. Trimming stripped 4 bases from V and 5 bases from J, with 17 bases between. The CDR3 covers 16 residues. CDR3 loop: CASSRIAGGGNEKLFF. The DNA read from the CDR3 is TGCGCCAGCAGCCGAATCGCCGGGGGGGGCAATGAAAAA.

This clone was seen at least ten times. The read finishes 3 residues shy of the CDR3 end, and the germline J gene is used to complete it. J is TRBJ2-7 and V is TRBV5-6; no firm D call. The CDR3 covers 14 residues. Germline values: CDR1 SGHDT, CDR2 YYEEEE. Trimming removed 0 bases from V and 1 base from J, with 8 bases in between. The DNA read from the CDR3 is TGTGCCAGCAGCTTGGCCCAACAGTCCTACGAG. Amino acid sequence: CASSLAQQSYE. The entire CDR3 protein reads CASSLAQQSYEQYF.

This clone was found a few times. The read is 3 residues too short to cover the CDR3 end, so that end is filled in from the germline J gene. The chain joins TRBV5-1 to TRBJ2-7; TRBD1 might be the D (7 bases). V was pared by 4 bases and J by 3 bases, with 26 bases between. The CDR3 has 18 residues. The germline V gene encodes CDR1 SGHRS and CDR2 YFSETQ. The part of the CDR3 DNA that was read is TGCGCCAGCAGCCCGCGGGACAGCCGATTGGAGTCAAACTACGAG. Protein product: CASSPRDSRLESNYE. The full CDR3 reads CASSPRDSRLESNYEQYF. Variable domain in full (rest from reference TRBV5-1 and TRBJ2-7): KAGVTQTPRYLIKTRGQQVTLSCSPISGHRSVSWYQQTPGQGLQFLFEYFSETQRNKGNFPGRFSGRQFSNSRSEMNVSTLELGDSALYLCASSPRDSRLESNYEQYFGPGTRLTVT.

Many counts were recorded for this clone. The read gets to within 3 residues of the CDR3 end, and the germline J gene fills in the rest. This chain joins TRBV19 and TRBJ1-1; the D is unclear. CDR1 is LNHDA, CDR2 SQIVND, per germline (reference sequence). The V end lost 4 bases, the J end lost 4 bases, and 16 bases lay between the germline ends. The CDR3 covers 15 residues. The CDR3 region is CASSNRGLYGTEAFF. The DNA read from the CDR3 is TGTGCCAGTAGTAACCGAGGGCTGTACGGCACTGAA.

This clone was counted at least ten times. The CDR3 is cut off 3 residues early in the read; its end comes from the germline J gene. The chain recombines TRBV2 with TRBJ2-7, with 8 bases that match TRBD2. V gave up 5 bases and J gave up 3 bases; unmatched junction bases: 9. Germline CDR1 SNHLY, CDR2 FYNNEI. This CDR3 has 15 residues. The CDR3 DNA, read in part, is TGTGCCAGCAGTCTCCAGCGGGAGTTTAGCTACGAG. Amino acid sequence: CASSLQREFSYE. The CDR3 reads in full as CASSLQREFSYEQYF.

This clone was detected many times. Read data end 3 residues before the CDR3 end; the end is taken from the germline J gene. The J gene is TRBJ1-2, the V gene TRBV7-2; 8 bases agree with TRBD1. The CDR3 length is 13 residues. The germline CDR1 and CDR2 sequences are SGHTA and FQGNSA. Trimming cost V 4 bases and J 7 bases; bases outside gene matches: 5. CDR3 DNA (partial): TGTGCCAGCAGCTCACGGGACAGGCGTGGC. This codes for CASSSRDRRG. In full, the CDR3 reads CASSSRDRRGYTF.

This clone was observed many times. The read comes to an end 3 residues before the CDR3 does, leaving the germline J gene to fill in the end. The chain recombines TRBV19 with TRBJ2-1; unclear D gene. The V and J ends lost 2 bases and 6 bases respectively, with 8 bases between them. The CDR3 is 13 residues long. The germline V gene has CDR1 LNHDA and CDR2 SQIVND (reference sequence). The CDR3 loop is CASSIIGGNEQFF. The sequenced part of the CDR3 DNA is TGTGCCAGTAGTATAATTGGCGGCAATGAG.

This clone appeared many times. The read gets to within 3 residues of the CDR3 end, and the germline J gene fills in the rest. The chain has TRBV30 and TRBJ1-6; D remains unclear. This CDR3 comprises 17 residues. In germline, CDR1 is GTSNPN, CDR2 SVGIG (reference sequence). Trimming removed 4 bases at V and 6 bases at J, with 22 bases between. This chain's CDR3 is CAWNVQASSRFNSPLHF. The CDR3 bases that were read are TGTGCCTGGAACGTCCAGGCTTCATCTCGCTTTAATTCACCC. The entire variable domain, with the rest obtained from reference TRBV30 and TRBJ1-6, is as follows: SQTIHQWPATLVQPVGSPLSLECTVEGTSNPNLYWYRQAAGRGLQLLFYSVGIGQISSEVPQNLSASRPQDRQFILSSKKLLLSDSGFYLCAWNVQASSRFNSPLHFGNGTRLTVT.

In this sample, this clone turned up many times. The missing CDR3 end, 3 residues past where the read stops, is filled in from the germline J gene. The chain is built from TRBV6-2 or TRBV6-3 and TRBJ2-4; D is ambiguous. This CDR3 is 17 amino acids long. V dropped 0 bases and J dropped 0 bases, with 12 bases sitting between them. The germline V gene has CDR1 MNHEY and CDR2 SVGEGT. Partial CDR3 DNA: TGTGCCAGCAGTTACTCGAGACGACTCCTAGCCAAAAACATT. It encodes CASSYSRRLLAKNI. The full-length CDR3 reads as CASSYSRRLLAKNIQYF.

This clone was seen many times. Sequencing ends 3 residues short of the CDR3 end; the germline J gene provides the rest. The chain carries TRBV20-1 and TRBJ2-3; 7 nucleotides line up with TRBD1. CDR3 length: 13 amino acids. Germline V CDR1 and CDR2: DFQATT, SNEGSKA (reference sequence). With V trimmed by 6 bases and J by 6 bases, 9 bases remained unmatched. CDR3 DNA, as far as it was read: TGCAGTGCCGAACAGGGGTTCCAGGATACG. Translating gives CSAEQGFQDT. The complete CDR3 protein is CSAEQGFQDTQYF.

This clone has a count of ten or more. Read data end 3 residues before the CDR3 end; the end is taken from the germline J gene. The genes are TRBV19 and TRBJ1-1, with D possibly matching TRBD1 (5 bases). This CDR3 contains 15 residues. Per germline, CDR1 LNHDA and CDR2 SQIVND (reference sequence). V lost 10 bases and J lost 4, with 22 bases in between. The sequenced CDR3 bases are TGTGCCACCTCCCAGGGAGGAGGGTCTCGCACTGAA. Translation gives CATSQGGGSRTE. The CDR3 in its entirety is CATSQGGGSRTEAFF.

This clone was seen at least ten times. The read gets to within 3 residues of the CDR3 end, and the germline J gene fills in the rest. This rearrangement joins TRBV4-1 to TRBJ2-5, with D possibly being TRBD1 (7 bases). The CDR3 extends over 16 amino acids. Germline CDR1 reads MGHRA; CDR2 reads YSYEKL. Trimming shortened V by 4 bases and J by 1 base, and 16 bases separated the two germline ends. The DNA read from the CDR3 is TGCGCCAGCAGCCCCCCCAGGGGGGAGGCCCAAGAGACC. This translates into CASSPPRGEAQET. The CDR3 in its entirety is CASSPPRGEAQETQYF.

In its sample, this clone was seen many times. The read finishes 3 residues shy of the CDR3 end, and the germline J gene is used to complete it. This rearrangement joins TRBV7-3 to TRBJ1-6; the D gene is possibly TRBD1 (5 bases). Per germline, CDR1 SGHTA and CDR2 FQGTGA. Trimming stripped 5 bases from V and 6 bases from J, with 8 bases between. CDR3 length: 13 amino acids. Partial CDR3 DNA: TGTGCCAGCAGCAGGACAAGTAATTCACCC. This sequence encodes CASSRTSNSP. The whole CDR3 reads CASSRTSNSPLHF.

This clone showed up many times. Coverage ceases 3 residues before the CDR3 finishes, and the germline J gene fills in the end. The gene calls are TRBV18 and TRBJ2-1; D gene unclear. The germline CDR1 and CDR2 sequences are KGHSH and LQKENI. Deletions cut 2 bases from V and 0 bases from J, with 11 bases between. CDR3 length: 16 amino acids. The CDR3 protein is CASSPRQSRSYNEQFF. The sequenced part of the CDR3 DNA is TGTGCCAGCTCACCAAGACAATCGCGCTCCTACAATGAG.

This clone was observed a handful of times. The read ends 3 residues before the CDR3 terminus; that terminus is restored from the germline J gene. The chain carries TRBV6-4 and TRBJ2-7; 10 bases are a match to TRBD1. The J segment lost 6 bases and the V segment lost 3 bases, leaving 2 bases of the junction unmatched. The CDR3 is 13 residues long. Germline values: CDR1 MRHNA, CDR2 SNTAGT. This CDR3 reads CASSETGGLEQYF. CDR3 DNA (partial): TGTGCCAGCAGTGAGACAGGGGGCCTCGAG.

There are many counts of this clone. The read ends 3 residues shy of where the CDR3 ends; the end is completed using the germline J gene. The chain employs TRBV14 and TRBJ2-3, with no clear D. CDR1 SGHDN and CDR2 FVKESK come from the germline V gene. The CDR3 has 13 residues. V was clipped by 1 base and J by 4 bases, with 6 bases between them. The CDR3 loop is CASSQGSADTQYF. The part of the CDR3 DNA that was read is TGTGCCAGCAGCCAAGGTTCTGCAGATACG.